This T cell receptor (beta chain) was retrieved from a study of T cells after yellow fever vaccination. This CDR3 comprises 14 residues. MiXCR, applied by TCRdb to the 5' RACE reads, yields one record per CDR3 protein. The repertoire includes 300,000 or so distinct CDR3 sequences, 3% to 4.5% of them detected once, and roughly a quarter sits in the top ten. This clonotype was observed a handful of times. A junction end diverges from the germline sequence, so it may reflect a read error. Sample: PBMCs, taken 5 days after the yellow fever booster vaccination. The receptor was isolated from a man aged 18-30 years who received the YFV17D yellow fever vaccine. The V and J genes are TRBV12-3 or TRBV12-4 and TRBJ2-3; tentatively, D is TRBD1 (6 bases). The CDR3 loop is CASTGTSRPDTQYF. The CDR3 nucleotides are TGTGCAAGCACAGGGACCTCACGTCCAGATACGCAGTATTTT.